This T cell receptor (beta chain) was captured by sequencing in a study of T cells after yellow fever vaccination. This clonotype was picked up a small number of times. Between the trimmed V and J ends, which lost 4 bases and 2 bases, there was a span of 20 bases. The length of the CDR3 is 17 residues. The germline V gene has CDR1 MNHEY and CDR2 SVGAGI. TCRdb itself ran the 5' RACE reads through MiXCR, one entry per CDR3 protein. Of more than 3,500 distinct CDR3 sequences in the sample, 7.5% to 9% were seen once. The material was PBMCs, either bulk or a sorted T-cell subset (CD4+, CD8+, memory, or dextramer-sorted; not recorded which), obtained roughly 45 days after the first yellow fever vaccination. The J gene is TRBJ1-1, the V gene TRBV6-5; D is possibly TRBD1 (5 bases). This clonotype was obtained from a man aged 18 to 29 who received the YFV17D yellow fever vaccine. CDR3 sequence: CASSLLDPGQLNTEAFF. CDR3 nucleotide sequence: TGTGCCAGCAGTTTACTCGACCCAGGGCAGCTTAACACTGAAGCTTTCTTT.